The 14 T cell receptor beta chains in this list originate from one sample, sequenced in a study of OX40 agonist ivuxolimab in advanced cancers. Libraries were prepared by immunoSEQ multiplex PCR; TCRdb keeps only in-frame clonotypes and omits some of them. The repertoire holds about 58,000 clones, with over 80% as singletons. This specimen consisted of CD4+ or CD8+ T cells sorted from blood, obtained in a trial of the OX40 agonist ivuxolimab. The receptors originated from an adult with an advanced solid tumor such as melanoma, head and neck, liver or kidney cancer.

The CDR3 loop reads CASRSTDSNQPQHF. Here the CDR3 DNA reads TGTGCCAGCAGATCGACAGATAGCAATCAGCCCCAGCATTTT. The chain carries TRBV7-9 and TRBJ1-5; possibly TRBD1 for D (5 bases). The CDR3 length is 14 residues. V was trimmed by 6 bases and J by 0 bases, leaving 9 bases between them. CDR1 and CDR2 from the germline V gene are SEHNR and FQNEAQ (reference sequence).

About this clone itself: At one end the junction does not follow the germline gene, possibly because of a read error. The rearrangement uses TRBV29-1 and TRBJ2-3; D is unclear. Germline CDR1 SQVTM, CDR2 ANQGSEA. This CDR3 has 12 residues. This CDR3 reads CSVESSKDTQYF. CDR3 bases: TGCAGCGTTGAGTCGAGCAAAGATACGCAGTATTTT.

J is TRBJ2-3 and V is TRBV5-6; TRBD1 might be the D (5 bases). V lost 6 bases, J lost 2 bases, and 19 bases lay in between. CDR1 and CDR2 (germline): SGHDT, YYEEEE. The CDR3 spans 16 residues. As DNA, the CDR3 is TGTGCCAGCACCTCGACGGGCAGGGCGATCACAGATACGCAGTATTTT. Translating it yields CASTSTGRAITDTQYF.

The rearrangement joins TRBV23-1 to TRBJ1-5; maybe TRBD1 (6 bases). TRBV23-1 falls under the ORF class, with uncertain function. Trimming took off 0 bases at V and 1 base at J, with 7 bases between the two ends. The CDR3 loop spans 15 amino acids. The CDR3 DNA sequence: TGCGCCAGCAGTCAATCAGGGGGAAGCAATCAGCCCCAGCATTTT. Translating it yields CASSQSGGSNQPQHF.

The J gene is TRBJ2-2, the V gene TRBV30, with no clear D. This CDR3 has 16 amino acids. V lost 0 bases, J lost 0 bases, and 11 bases lay in between. CDR1 GTSNPN and CDR2 SVGIG come from the germline V gene (reference sequence). The CDR3 DNA reads as TGTGCCTGGAGTGTCCCCCCGGCTGCGAACACCGGGGAGCTGTTTTTT. The encoded protein is CAWSVPPAANTGELFF. Full variable domain (outside the CDR3, taken from reference TRBV30 and TRBJ2-2): SQTIHQWPATLVQPVGSPLSLECTVEGTSNPNLYWYRQAAGRGLQLLFYSVGIGQISSEVPQNLSASRPQDRQFILSSKKLLLSDSGFYLCAWSVPPAANTGELFFGEGSRLTVL.

This CDR3 reads CASRMTGANVLTF. The CDR3, as DNA: TGTGCCAGCAGAATGACAGGGGCCAACGTCCTGACTTTC. This chain uses TRBV7-8 with TRBJ2-6; D gene unclear. The V end was cut by 6 bases, the J end by 4 bases, with 7 bases between. The germline V gene has CDR1 SGHVS and CDR2 FQNEAQ. This CDR3 region has 13 residues.

The gene calls are TRBV7-2 and TRBJ1-1, with 8 nucleotides matching TRBD1. The V gene end was trimmed by 2 bases and the J gene end by 12 bases; junction bases not matched to a gene: 8. The germline V gene has CDR1 SGHTA and CDR2 FQGNSA. CDR3 size: 13 residues. CDR3 sequence reads: CASSLYGQGASFF. The CDR3 DNA sequence: TGTGCCAGCAGCTTATATGGCCAGGGGGCATCTTTCTTT.

This chain links TRBV7-9 with TRBJ2-7; 11 nucleotides line up with TRBD2. Losses at the gene ends were 4 bases for V and 2 bases for J; bases not matched to a gene: 10. This CDR3 is 17 amino acids long. Germline CDR1 is SEHNR and CDR2 is FQNEAQ (reference sequence). The CDR3 loop reads CASSYRPGLADTYEQYF. CDR3 in DNA: TGTGCCAGCAGCTACAGACCGGGACTAGCGGATACCTACGAGCAGTACTTC.

The V gene is TRBV30, the J gene TRBJ2-3, with D unclear. V was trimmed by 0 bases and J by 5 bases, leaving 12 bases between them. Germline assignment: CDR1 GTSNPN and CDR2 SVGIG (reference sequence). This CDR3 is built from 14 residues. CDR3 loop: CAWSVKGLKDTQYF. CDR3 sequence (DNA): TGTGCCTGGAGTGTAAAGGGATTGAAAGATACGCAGTATTTT.

The chain combines TRBV5-1 with TRBJ1-2, with D uncertain. Trimming cost V 3 bases and J 6 bases, with 18 bases left between them. There are 15 residues in the CDR3. CDR1 and CDR2 from the germline V gene are SGHRS and YFSETQ. The CDR3, as DNA: TGCGCCAGCAGCTCTCAGGCGTGGGGTAGTGATGGCTACACCTTC. This codes for CASSSQAWGSDGYTF. Combining the CDR3 with reference TRBV5-1 and TRBJ1-2 gives the whole variable domain KAGVTQTPRYLIKTRGQQVTLSCSPISGHRSVSWYQQTPGQGLQFLFEYFSETQRNKGNFPGRFSGRQFSNSRSEMNVSTLELGDSALYLCASSSQAWGSDGYTFGSGTRLTVV.

This chain links TRBV2 with TRBJ2-5; 10 bases match TRBD1. The CDR3 covers 17 residues. The V segment lost 5 bases and the J segment 5 bases; nucleotides outside the gene matches: 14. CDR1 is SNHLY and CDR2 is FYNNEI in the germline V gene. As DNA, the CDR3 is TGTGCCAGCAGTTCCTTACCGGACAGGGGGTGGTTGGAGACCCAGTACTTC. Amino acids: CASSSLPDRGWLETQYF.

The chain couples TRBV28 to TRBJ1-2; TRBD1 aligns across 7 bases. Trimming took 2 bases from V and 6 from J; bases not matched to a gene: 3. The CDR3 length is 13 residues. Germline V gene sequence: CDR1 MDHEN, CDR2 SYDVKM. CDR3 DNA: TGTGCCAGCAGTTTAGAGGGGGCGCATGGCTACACCTTC. It yields the protein CASSLEGAHGYTF.

The chain uses TRBV19 and TRBJ2-5, with 8 bases fitting TRBD2. The CDR3 length is 15 residues. Germline CDR1 reads LNHDA; CDR2 reads SQIVND (reference sequence). V was clipped by 2 bases and J by 1 base; unmatched bases: 3. The CDR3 DNA reads as TGTGCCAGTAGTATAAGGCGGGAGGTCCAAGAGACCCAGTACTTC. Translation gives CASSIRREVQETQYF.

The V call is TRBV14, the J call TRBJ2-7; D may be TRBD1 or TRBD2 (5 bases each). The CDR3 loop spans 13 amino acids. Trimming left V 4 bases short and J 7 bases short, with 14 bases between. CDR1 SGHDN and CDR2 FVKESK come from the germline V gene. Here the CDR3 reads CASSPSGLGEQYF. CDR3 DNA sequence: TGTGCCAGCAGCCCCTCGGGGCTTGGAGAGCAGTACTTC.